This T cell receptor beta chain was found in a study of CD8+ T cells in alopecia areata. The V end was cut by 8 bases, the J end by 4 bases, with 17 bases between. This CDR3 is built from 13 residues. The germline CDR1 and CDR2 sequences are SQVTM and ANQGSEA. cDNA prepared by RNA extraction and subsequent reverse transcription served as the template for sequencing. The assay was immunoSEQ multiplex PCR, and TCRdb's table has in-frame clones only and misses some. The sample has over 150,000 clones; 45% to 65% are singletons. The treatment is: oral pan-JAK inhibitor, 5-10 mg twice daily. This clonotype was obtained from a human donor with alopecia areata. The chain combines TRBV29-1 with TRBJ1-1; possibly TRBD1 for D (6 bases). The sample was CD4+ T cells sorted from blood, taken at week 4, from a patient treated with tofacitinib. The CDR3 protein is CSTADSPRTEAFF. The DNA of the CDR3 is TGCAGCACCGCGGACAGTCCCCGCACTGAAGCTTTCTTT.